This is a list of T cell receptor beta chains from one sample in a study of CD8 T cells in Susac syndrome. TCRdb re-derived calls from the immunoSEQ multiplex PCR reads in MiXCR, one entry per CDR3 protein. Here the sample spans about 170,000 distinct CDR3 sequences, 80% to 95% being singletons. What was sequenced was CD4+ T cells from PBMCs. The receptor source for this set is a human donor with multiple sclerosis. Each CDR3 is given with its conserved first and last residue. D genes are given only for firm matches. A row's size may be missing; if present it is once, few, many or a size class.

d_call: NA
j_call: TRBJ2-7
clone_size: once
v_call: TRBV30
cdr3_aa: CAWSVRVRGSYEQYF
cdr3_nt: TGTGCCTGGAGTGTACGGGTGAGAGGCTCCTACGAGCAGTACTTC

d_call: TRBD1
j_call: TRBJ2-1
clone_size: NA
v_call: TRBV5-4
cdr3_aa: CASSPRTGQSSYNEQFF
cdr3_nt: TGTGCCAGCAGCCCGCGGACAGGCCAGAGCTCCTACAATGAGCAGTTCTTC

d_call: TRBD2
j_call: TRBJ2-3
clone_size: once
v_call: TRBV20-1
cdr3_aa: CSARATSGGLIGTQYF
cdr3_nt: TGCAGTGCTAGAGCTACTAGCGGGGGGTTAATTGGGACGCAGTATTTT

d_call: TRBD2
j_call: TRBJ2-1
clone_size: NA
v_call: TRBV9
cdr3_aa: CASSVGRTSGTYNEQFF
cdr3_nt: TGTGCCAGCAGCGTAGGACGAACTAGCGGTACGTACAATGAGCAGTTCTTC

d_call: TRBD2
j_call: TRBJ2-1
clone_size: NA
v_call: TRBV6-2/TRBV6-3
cdr3_aa: CASSYRRGGLAGNQQFF
cdr3_nt: TGTGCCAGCAGTTACCGCCGGGGTGGACTAGCGGGAAACCAGCAGTTCTTC

d_call: NA
j_call: TRBJ2-7
clone_size: once
v_call: TRBV3-1
cdr3_aa: CASSQEQYEQYF
cdr3_nt: TGTGCCAGCAGCCAGGAACAATACGAGCAGTACTTC

d_call: TRBD2
j_call: TRBJ2-6
clone_size: NA
v_call: TRBV4-1
cdr3_aa: CASSQVPQGGPTNVLTF
cdr3_nt: TGCGCCAGCAGCCAAGTCCCTCAGGGAGGGCCAACCAACGTCCTGACTTTC

d_call: NA
j_call: TRBJ2-4
clone_size: NA
v_call: TRBV20-1
cdr3_aa: CSARGLGRGNIQYF
cdr3_nt: TGCAGTGCGAGAGGGTTGGGGCGGGGAAACATTCAGTACTTC

d_call: NA
j_call: TRBJ2-6
clone_size: once
v_call: TRBV14
cdr3_aa: CASSPPSRANVLTF
cdr3_nt: TGTGCCAGCAGCCCGCCGTCACGGGCCAACGTCCTGACTTTC

d_call: NA
j_call: TRBJ2-3
clone_size: once
v_call: TRBV7-3
cdr3_aa: CASSLSPAPTDTQYF
cdr3_nt: TGTGCCAGCAGCTTAAGCCCAGCGCCCACAGATACGCAGTATTTT

d_call: NA
j_call: TRBJ1-6
clone_size: NA
v_call: TRBV23-1
cdr3_aa: CASSQRDAIRDCNSPLHF
cdr3_nt: TGCGCCAGCAGCCAGAGGGACGCAATTCGGGATTGTAATTCACCCCTCCACTTT

d_call: NA
j_call: TRBJ2-7
clone_size: NA
v_call: TRBV12-3/TRBV12-4
cdr3_aa: CASSYGGPSYEQYF
cdr3_nt: TGTGCCAGCAGTTACGGGGGGCCAAGCTACGAGCAGTACTTC

d_call: NA
j_call: TRBJ2-7
clone_size: NA
v_call: TRBV2
cdr3_aa: CASEGFTPLREQYF
cdr3_nt: TGTGCCAGCGAGGGCTTTACACCTTTACGCGAGCAGTACTTC

d_call: TRBD2
j_call: TRBJ2-2
clone_size: NA
v_call: TRBV3-1
cdr3_aa: CASSPPGDYKSGELFF
cdr3_nt: TGTGCCAGCAGCCCTCCCGGGGACTACAAATCCGGGGAGCTGTTTTTT

d_call: NA
j_call: TRBJ2-5
clone_size: NA
v_call: TRBV7-3
cdr3_aa: CASSLNGATRAQYF
cdr3_nt: TGTGCCAGCAGCTTAAATGGCGCCACTAGAGCCCAGTACTTC

d_call: NA
j_call: TRBJ1-5
clone_size: NA
v_call: TRBV30
cdr3_aa: CAWNVGGGSNQPQHF
cdr3_nt: TGTGCCTGGAACGTAGGGGGGGGGAGCAATCAGCCCCAGCATTTT

d_call: TRBD1
j_call: TRBJ2-5
clone_size: NA
v_call: TRBV3-1
cdr3_aa: CASSQGTGAKTQYF
cdr3_nt: TGTGCCAGCAGCCAAGGCACAGGGGCAAAGACCCAGTACTTC

d_call: NA
j_call: TRBJ2-2
clone_size: NA
v_call: TRBV11-2
cdr3_aa: CASSLGTSTGELFF
cdr3_nt: TGTGCCAGCAGCCTGGGGACCTCCACCGGGGAGCTGTTTTTT

d_call: NA
j_call: TRBJ2-7
clone_size: NA
v_call: TRBV7-2
cdr3_aa: CASSVTGTGIYEQYF
cdr3_nt: TGTGCCAGCAGCGTGACCGGGACTGGGATCTACGAGCAGTACTTC

d_call: NA
j_call: TRBJ2-6
clone_size: once
v_call: TRBV6-1
cdr3_aa: CASSGGGPSGANVLTF
cdr3_nt: TGTGCCAGCTCGGGGGGCGGACCCTCTGGGGCCAACGTCCTGACTTTC

d_call: NA
j_call: TRBJ1-1
clone_size: NA
v_call: TRBV7-8
cdr3_aa: CASSLVESTEAFF
cdr3_nt: TGTGCCAGCAGCTTAGTGGAGAGCACTGAAGCTTTCTTT

d_call: TRBD1
j_call: TRBJ2-7
clone_size: NA
v_call: TRBV12-3/TRBV12-4
cdr3_aa: CASSSPPGTGWSEQYF
cdr3_nt: TGTGCCAGCAGTTCCCCTCCCGGGACAGGGTGGTCCGAGCAGTACTTC

d_call: NA
j_call: TRBJ2-7
clone_size: NA
v_call: TRBV5-1
cdr3_aa: CASSLGQGRTYEQYF
cdr3_nt: TGCGCCAGCAGCTTGGGGCAGGGGCGCACCTACGAGCAGTACTTC

d_call: TRBD2
j_call: TRBJ2-2
clone_size: NA
v_call: TRBV2
cdr3_aa: CASSASGGPRGGELFF
cdr3_nt: TGTGCCAGCAGTGCTAGCGGGGGACCCAGAGGAGGGGAGCTGTTTTTT

d_call: NA
j_call: TRBJ2-7
clone_size: NA
v_call: TRBV4-3
cdr3_aa: CASSSGRGYEQYF
cdr3_nt: TGCGCCAGCAGCTCCGGGAGAGGCTACGAGCAGTACTTC

d_call: TRBD1
j_call: TRBJ1-3
clone_size: NA
v_call: TRBV20-1
cdr3_aa: CSARRTGRNTIYF
cdr3_nt: TGCAGTGCTAGGAGGACAGGTCGAAACACCATATATTTT

d_call: TRBD1
j_call: TRBJ2-5
clone_size: NA
v_call: TRBV6-2/TRBV6-3
cdr3_aa: CASTLGQLGEETQYF
cdr3_nt: TGTGCCAGCACTCTGGGACAGCTGGGGGAAGAGACCCAGTACTTC

d_call: TRBD1
j_call: TRBJ2-7
clone_size: NA
v_call: TRBV3-1
cdr3_aa: CASSHRDSGYEQYF
cdr3_nt: TGTGCCAGCAGCCATCGGGACAGTGGCTACGAGCAGTACTTC

d_call: TRBD1
j_call: TRBJ2-1
clone_size: once
v_call: TRBV7-6
cdr3_aa: CASSLEAGGYYNEQFF
cdr3_nt: TGTGCCAGCAGCTTAGAGGCAGGGGGCTACTACAATGAGCAGTTCTTC

d_call: NA
j_call: TRBJ2-1
clone_size: NA
v_call: TRBV19
cdr3_aa: CASSLGGPPLNEQFF
cdr3_nt: TGTGCCAGTAGCCTCGGGGGGCCTCCTTTGAATGAGCAGTTCTTC

d_call: NA
j_call: TRBJ1-2
clone_size: NA
v_call: TRBV7-9
cdr3_aa: CASSGRVAGYTF
cdr3_nt: TGTGCCAGCAGCGGCAGGGTTGCGGGCTACACCTTC

d_call: NA
j_call: TRBJ2-3
clone_size: NA
v_call: TRBV11-2
cdr3_aa: CASSTQWGDTQYF
cdr3_nt: TGTGCCAGCAGCACCCAGTGGGGGGATACGCAGTATTTT

d_call: NA
j_call: TRBJ2-1
clone_size: NA
v_call: TRBV6-2/TRBV6-3
cdr3_aa: CASRRGGAYNEQFF
cdr3_nt: TGTGCCAGCAGGAGAGGGGGGGCCTACAATGAGCAGTTCTTC

d_call: NA
j_call: TRBJ1-1
clone_size: NA
v_call: TRBV5-6
cdr3_aa: CASSLMGAQATEAFF
cdr3_nt: TGTGCCAGCAGCTTGATGGGGGCGCAGGCCACTGAAGCTTTCTTT

d_call: TRBD1
j_call: TRBJ1-1
clone_size: NA
v_call: TRBV9
cdr3_aa: CASSPQGQVNTEAFF
cdr3_nt: TGTGCCAGCAGCCCCCAGGGACAGGTAAACACTGAAGCTTTCTTT

d_call: NA
j_call: TRBJ2-4
clone_size: NA
v_call: TRBV2
cdr3_aa: CASSEELRGFKNIQYF
cdr3_nt: TGTGCCAGCAGTGAAGAGTTGCGGGGCTTCAAAAACATTCAGTACTTC

d_call: NA
j_call: TRBJ2-5
clone_size: NA
v_call: TRBV19
cdr3_aa: CASSLEEETQYF
cdr3_nt: TGTGCCAGTAGTCTAGAAGAGGAGACCCAGTACTTC

d_call: NA
j_call: TRBJ1-2
clone_size: NA
v_call: TRBV2
cdr3_aa: CASRATGAEGGYTF
cdr3_nt: TGTGCCAGCAGAGCGACCGGGGCCGAGGGAGGCTACACCTTC

d_call: TRBD1
j_call: TRBJ2-2
clone_size: NA
v_call: TRBV5-1
cdr3_aa: CASSFQDRGNTGELFF
cdr3_nt: TGCGCCAGCAGCTTCCAGGACAGGGGGAACACCGGGGAGCTGTTTTTT

d_call: TRBD2
j_call: TRBJ2-7
clone_size: NA
v_call: TRBV20-1
cdr3_aa: CSFKRGDLYEQYF
cdr3_nt: TGCAGTTTCAAGCGGGGGGACCTCTACGAGCAGTACTTC

d_call: TRBD1
j_call: TRBJ1-2
clone_size: NA
v_call: TRBV12-3/TRBV12-4
cdr3_aa: CASTAPGQGRYGYTF
cdr3_nt: TGTGCCAGCACCGCACCGGGACAGGGGCGCTATGGCTACACCTTC

d_call: NA
j_call: TRBJ1-5
clone_size: NA
v_call: TRBV3-1
cdr3_aa: CASSSRGVDQPQHF
cdr3_nt: TGTGCCAGCAGCTCACGGGGGGTGGATCAGCCCCAGCATTTT

d_call: NA
j_call: TRBJ1-1
clone_size: NA
v_call: TRBV29-1
cdr3_aa: CSVVDRPLNTEAFF
cdr3_nt: TGCAGCGTTGTTGACAGGCCCTTGAACACTGAAGCTTTCTTT

d_call: NA
j_call: TRBJ2-7
clone_size: once
v_call: TRBV29-1
cdr3_aa: CSALDKSSYEQYF
cdr3_nt: TGCAGCGCCTTGGACAAGAGCTCCTACGAGCAGTACTTC

d_call: TRBD1
j_call: TRBJ1-1
clone_size: NA
v_call: TRBV9
cdr3_aa: CASSARDRDEAFF
cdr3_nt: TGTGCCAGCAGCGCCCGGGACAGAGATGAAGCTTTCTTT